The clone carrying this TCR beta chain was found many times. Its target is not known. This specimen belongs to a study of beta chain features in type 1 diabetes. Regarding the study as a whole: Among patients with Type 1 diabetes, TCRB CDR3s were moderately but significantly shorter in every one of the four CD4+ subsets.

V lost 0 bases to trimming and J lost 5 bases; unmatched junction nucleotides: 0. The CDR3 runs to 15 residues. TCRB transcripts that were expressed got sequenced, as all of the isolated RNA had been reverse transcribed. Libraries were prepared by immunoSEQ multiplex PCR; TCRdb keeps only in-frame clonotypes and omits some of them. The sample lists roughly 340,000 clones, less than 15% occurring once. The sequencing input was naive CD4+ T cells from blood. The sequence came from a woman aged 18-29 years with type 1 diabetes. The V and J genes are TRBV23-1 and TRBJ2-3; 12 bases are shared with TRBD2. TRBV23-1 has ORF status, its function being uncertain. The chain's CDR3 is CASSQSTSGRDTQYF. CDR3 bases: TGCGCCAGCAGTCAATCGACTAGCGGGAGAGATACGCAGTATTTT.